This T cell receptor beta chain was observed in a study of identical twins. Findings and limits, study-wide: Findings depended on cross-sectional statistics rather than tracking the same donors.

Trimming left V 5 bases short and J 8 bases short, with 12 bases between. CDR1 is ENHRY, CDR2 SYGVKD, per germline. CDR3 length: 13 residues. A single record per CDR3 protein comes from TCRdb applying MiXCR to the 5' RACE reads. The table shows about 530,000 distinct CDR3 sequences, with 20% to 25% occurring only once. In regard to this clonotype: What it binds is not known.

This sample was also put to use in a study of yellow fever vaccine responses in identical twins. From that second work: Twins reportedly showed a vaccine T cell response that seemed partly convergent and partly personalized.

The sample taken for sequencing was CD4+ T cells sorted from blood. The TCR was taken from a woman between 18 and 29 years old in good health. The chain links TRBV10-3 to TRBJ1-4; possible D gene TRBD1, 6 bases. The CDR3 DNA reads as TGTGCCATCAGTTATACAGGGTCCGAAAAACTGTTTTTT. Protein: CAISYTGSEKLFF.